This T cell receptor (beta chain) is from a study of vaccination effects on CD4 cells after COVID-19. The V gene's germline CDR1 is KGHSH and CDR2 LQKENI. Losses at the gene ends were 4 bases for V and 4 bases for J; bases not matched to a gene: 2. The CDR3 is 13 amino acids. This clone occurred a few times. Its cognate antigen is unknown. Before sequencing took place, the ViraFEST assay used viral peptide pools to expand antigen-specific CD4+ T cells. Following culture for 9 to 11 days, CD4+ T cells were isolated. Days 3 and 7 saw half the medium replaced with IL-2 medium. Study conclusions and caveats: Clones that were induced by infection or by vaccine showed marked contraction late after vaccination.

Clones were read by immunoSEQ multiplex PCR, and TCRdb kept only the in-frame ones, dropping some. The sample lists approximately 54,000 clones; 75% to 90% were seen once. The specimen was CD4+ T cells from PBMCs cultured with HCoV-229E spike peptides, collected before COVID-19 vaccination. V and J are TRBV18 and TRBJ1-1, with 8 positions matching TRBD1. The TCR comes from a human donor who received a COVID-19 vaccine. Written as DNA, the CDR3 is TGTGCCAGCTCACGGACAGGGCCCACTGAAGCTTTCTTT. It codes for CASSRTGPTEAFF.